Listed below are T cell receptor beta chains from one sample, sequenced in a study of long-term antiretroviral therapy in people with HIV. TCRdb's table, derived via immunoSEQ multiplex PCR, lists solely in-frame clones and lacks some. The sample contains 15,000 to 20,000 clones, about 86% of which appear only once. The sequenced sample was unsorted PBMCs, obtained 0.1 years after starting antiretroviral therapy. These receptors all stem from a man younger than 35 with HIV. Each CDR3 is given with its conserved first and last residue. D genes are given only for firm matches. Some rows mark clone size as missing; the rest say once, few, many or name a class of expanded clone.

cdr3_length: 14
j_call: TRBJ1-2
clone_size: .
v_call: TRBV15
d_call: .
cdr3_aa: CATSRDKWGYGYTF
cdr3_nt: TGTGCCACCAGCAGAGATAAGTGGGGCTATGGCTACACCTTC

cdr3_length: 15
j_call: TRBJ1-1
clone_size: .
v_call: TRBV4-3
d_call: .
cdr3_aa: CASSQDLTENTEAFF
cdr3_nt: TGCGCCAGCAGCCAAGATCTGACAGAAAACACTGAAGCTTTCTTT

cdr3_length: 13
j_call: TRBJ1-4
clone_size: .
v_call: TRBV7-2
d_call: .
cdr3_aa: CASSSREEEKLFF
cdr3_nt: TGTGCCAGCAGCTCCAGGGAAGAGGAAAAACTGTTTTTT

cdr3_length: 16
j_call: TRBJ1-1
clone_size: .
v_call: TRBV7-8
d_call: .
cdr3_aa: CASSSLRTVRNTEAFF
cdr3_nt: TGTGCCAGCAGCTCCCTACGGACAGTTAGGAACACTGAAGCTTTCTTT

cdr3_length: 12
j_call: TRBJ2-2
clone_size: .
v_call: TRBV27
d_call: .
cdr3_aa: CASSWLTGELFF
cdr3_nt: TGTGCCAGCAGTTGGCTAACCGGGGAGCTGTTTTTT

cdr3_length: 16
j_call: TRBJ2-7
clone_size: .
v_call: TRBV4-1
d_call: TRBD2
cdr3_aa: CASSDLTSGSKYEQYF
cdr3_nt: TGCGCCAGCAGCGATTTGACTAGCGGGAGCAAGTACGAGCAGTACTTC

cdr3_length: 11
j_call: TRBJ2-7
clone_size: once
v_call: TRBV27
d_call: .
cdr3_aa: CASGHPYEQYF
cdr3_nt: TGTGCCAGCGGACATCCTTACGAGCAGTACTTC

cdr3_length: 15
j_call: TRBJ1-5
clone_size: .
v_call: TRBV7-8
d_call: .
cdr3_aa: CASSSSPGIGQPQHF
cdr3_nt: TGTGCCAGCAGCTCCTCCCCGGGGATAGGACAGCCCCAGCATTTT

cdr3_length: 13
j_call: TRBJ1-1
clone_size: .
v_call: TRBV9
d_call: .
cdr3_aa: CASSTYKNTEAFF
cdr3_nt: TGTGCCAGCAGCACTTACAAGAACACTGAAGCTTTCTTT

cdr3_length: 15
j_call: TRBJ2-3
clone_size: .
v_call: TRBV28
d_call: TRBD2
cdr3_aa: CASRQLAGGADTQYF
cdr3_nt: TGTGCCAGCAGACAACTAGCGGGAGGAGCAGATACGCAGTATTTT